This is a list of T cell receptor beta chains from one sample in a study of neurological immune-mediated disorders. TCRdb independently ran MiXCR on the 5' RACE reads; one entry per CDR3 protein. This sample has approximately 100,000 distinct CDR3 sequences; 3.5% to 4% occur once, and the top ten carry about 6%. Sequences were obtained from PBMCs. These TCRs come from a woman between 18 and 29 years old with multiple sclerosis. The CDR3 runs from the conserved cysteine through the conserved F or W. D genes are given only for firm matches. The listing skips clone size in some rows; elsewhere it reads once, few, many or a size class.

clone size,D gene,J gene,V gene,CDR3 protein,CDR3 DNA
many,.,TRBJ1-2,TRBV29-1,CSTMGRASNYGYTF,TGCAGCACAATGGGAAGGGCCTCTAACTATGGCTACACCTTC
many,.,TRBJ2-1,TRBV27,CASSLGGRDEQFF,TGTGCCAGCTCCCTGGGGGGGCGGGATGAGCAGTTCTTC
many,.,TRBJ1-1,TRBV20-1,CSARDPHTEAFF,TGCAGTGCTAGAGACCCGCACACTGAAGCTTTCTTT
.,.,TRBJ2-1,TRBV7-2,CASSLLGTGVYNEQFF,TGTGCCAGCAGCTTACTCGGGACTGGGGTTTACAATGAGCAGTTCTTC
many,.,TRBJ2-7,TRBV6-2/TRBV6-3,CASNEGYEQYF,TGTGCCAGCAATGAGGGGTACGAGCAGTACTTC
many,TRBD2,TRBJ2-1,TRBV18,CASSPLAGENNEQFF,TGTGCCAGCTCACCTCTAGCGGGAGAGAACAATGAGCAGTTCTTC
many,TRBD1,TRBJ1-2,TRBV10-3,CAISETTGRNYGYTF,TGTGCCATCAGTGAAACGACAGGGCGAAACTATGGCTACACCTTC
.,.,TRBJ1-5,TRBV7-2,CASSSRAQVWAQHF,TGTGCCAGCAGCTCCCGGGCCCAGGTGTGGGCCCAGCATTTT
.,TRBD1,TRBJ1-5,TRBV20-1,CSVDSGQPNQPQHF,TGCAGTGTAGACTCGGGACAGCCCAATCAGCCCCAGCATTTT
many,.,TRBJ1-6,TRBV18,CASSPDGLGSPLHF,TGTGCCAGCTCACCAGACGGGTTGGGATCACCCCTCCACTTT
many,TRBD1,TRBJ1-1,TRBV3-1,CASSLEGADTEAFF,TGTGCCAGCAGCCTTGAGGGGGCGGACACTGAAGCTTTCTTT
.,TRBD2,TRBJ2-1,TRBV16,CASSPHSGGQGEQFF,TGTGCCAGCAGCCCGCATAGCGGGGGGCAGGGTGAGCAGTTCTTC
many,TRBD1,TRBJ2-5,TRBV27,CASSPTRTGTETQYF,TGTGCCAGCAGTCCCACTCGGACAGGGACAGAGACCCAGTACTTC
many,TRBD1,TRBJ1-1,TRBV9,CASSVYSGGGNTEAFF,TGTGCCAGCAGCGTATACTCAGGGGGAGGGAACACTGAAGCTTTCTTT
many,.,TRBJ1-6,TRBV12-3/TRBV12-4,CASSFSWWQSGSPLHF,TGTGCCAGCAGTTTCTCTTGGTGGCAGTCGGGTTCACCCCTCCACTTT
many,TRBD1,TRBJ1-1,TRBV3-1,CASSLLPGQLSNTEAFF,TGTGCCAGCAGCCTCCTGCCGGGACAGCTCTCGAACACTGAAGCTTTCTTT
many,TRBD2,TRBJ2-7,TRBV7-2,CASSSSGGTYEQYF,TGTGCCAGCAGTTCTAGCGGGGGGACGTACGAGCAGTACTTC
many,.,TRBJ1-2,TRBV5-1,CASSLTAKEDYGYTF,TGCGCCAGCAGCTTGACAGCGAAGGAGGACTATGGCTACACCTTC
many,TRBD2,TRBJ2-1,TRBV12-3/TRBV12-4,CASRSSGGNNEQFF,TGTGCCAGCAGGTCTAGCGGGGGAAACAATGAGCAGTTCTTC
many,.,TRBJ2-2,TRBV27,CASSSPEGSRDGGELFF,TGTGCCAGCAGTTCACCCGAGGGTAGTCGGGACGGCGGGGAGCTGTTTTTT
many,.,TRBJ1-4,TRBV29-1,CSVRRDHNEKLFF,TGCAGCGTCCGCCGGGACCATAATGAAAAACTGTTTTTT
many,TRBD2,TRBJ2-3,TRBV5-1,CASSFRPTSGPTDTQYF,TGCGCCAGCAGCTTCCGACCTACTAGCGGCCCTACAGATACGCAGTATTTT
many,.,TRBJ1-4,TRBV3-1,CASSQGPTSGTNEKLFF,TGTGCCAGCAGCCAGGGGCCAACCTCCGGGACTAATGAAAAACTGTTTTTT
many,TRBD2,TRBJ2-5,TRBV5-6,CASSTGGETQYF,TGTGCCAGCAGTACGGGGGGAGAGACCCAGTACTTC
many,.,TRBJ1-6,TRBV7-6,CASSDAAREDSPLHF,TGTGCCAGCAGCGACGCAGCGCGAGAGGATTCACCCCTCCACTTT
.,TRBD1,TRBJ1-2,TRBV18,CASSPSGTDYGYTF,TGTGCCAGCTCACCGTCAGGGACAGACTATGGCTACACCTTC
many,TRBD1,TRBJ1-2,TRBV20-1,CSAHTGSRGQANYGYTF,TGCAGTGCCCACACAGGTTCCAGGGGGCAAGCTAACTATGGCTACACCTTC
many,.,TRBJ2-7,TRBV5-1,CASSLRESTYEQYF,TGCGCCAGCAGCTTGCGCGAATCCACCTACGAGCAGTACTTC
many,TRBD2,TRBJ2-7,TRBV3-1,CASSTGLAAYEQYF,TGTGCCAGCAGCACAGGACTAGCGGCCTACGAGCAGTACTTC
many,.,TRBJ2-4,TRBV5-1,CASSLLGNIQYF,TGCGCCAGCAGCTTGCTGGGGAACATTCAGTACTTC
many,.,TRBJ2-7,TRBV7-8,CASSLDKGGEQYF,TGTGCCAGCAGCTTAGATAAGGGCGGCGAGCAGTACTTC